This TCR beta chain was documented in a study of shared clonotypes between healthy human individuals (dated by TCRdb to the early 2020s). About the investigation overall: A couple of women and three men aged 18 to 49 years were included in the cohort. For each donor, three plates each were used for CD4 naive and CD4 memory, two plates were used for CD8 naive, and one plate was used for CD8 memory. To estimate repertoire size and how much clonotypes are shared between individuals, the study performed deep sequencing of blood TCR repertoires from 4 to 6 healthy adults. Different laboratories and diverse techniques were used to prepare libraries and sequence TCR repertoires, to increase sequencing depth and limit assay-specific biases. Each donor's leukapheresis produced roughly between roughly 0.9 and 9 billion PBMCs.

The CDR3 contains 15 residues, cysteine and phenylalanine counted. CDR3 DNA is the only sequence kept; it has 45 bases, read in frame from the first base. CDR1 and CDR2, looked up from the germline V gene, are MNHEY and SVGAGI. V is pared back by 0 bases and J by 2 bases, with 11 bases lying between the germline termini. Using the deep immunoSEQ assay, multiplex PCR amplified TCR CDR3 regions from genomic DNA. Extracted genomic DNA from each cell subset was distributed evenly across all wells of several immunoSEQ 96-well plates, and each plate was treated as a replicate. Each replicate PCR for sorted subsets received about 220 ng genomic DNA, equal to roughly 30,000 T cell genomes. Purified libraries were measured with a Qubit 3.0 fluorometer, size-checked on a Bioanalyzer 2100, and measured again with the KAPA Library Quantification kit. Every immunoSEQ 96-well plate was sequenced on a separate single-read 150-cycle Illumina NextSeq 550 flow cell. The published analysis was carried out like this. The immunoSEQ output contained only junctional sequences without quality scores, so filtering could not match that applied to full-length reads. Sequences were annotated with PyIR, a Python wrapper for IgBLAST v1.9, using IMGT germline references to assign V/J genes and CDR3. Reads were filtered out if the reads had weak V/J assignments (E-value above 1e-6), no CDR3, stop codons, out-of-frame junctions, or ambiguous translated residues. A V3J clonotype was defined by an identical inferred V gene, J gene, and CDR3 amino acid sequence. Percentage overlap between repertoires was computed as shared unique clonotypes divided by the size of the smaller repertoire. Richness of each repertoire was evaluated using RTK rarefaction, the Chao1 estimator, and Recon v2.1 estimates of unobserved clonotypes. Generation probabilities for all TCRbeta clonotypes obtained by the gDNA method from a few donors were computed using OLGA. TCRdb obtained this table from immuneACCESS and retained in-frame rearrangements with V and J assigned. These tables miss some clones; where compared with another copy, unresolved V genes account for less than half of the shortfall, and the remainder is unexplained. V and J calls and clone size are as listed in that table; D and trimming were resolved from the DNA. The sample includes about 2,200,000 clones, with more than 85% observed a single time. The top ten clonotypes cover about 1.5% of the sample.

Note on this clone: The specificity of this receptor is unknown. Within one base of it there is no much larger clone, and no base qualities were kept.

CD8 naive samples were CD45RO-negative cells positively selected for CCR7, giving a CD45RA+CCR7+ population that excluded TemRA cells. The donors were healthy, HIV-negative adults with no recently reported acute infections or vaccinations. All donors were Caucasian adults living in Nashville, Tennessee, USA. Blood was obtained by leukapheresis, after which PBMCs were separated by Ficoll-Histopaque density gradient centrifugation and cryopreserved in liquid nitrogen vapor phase. Analytical flow cytometry was used to check the purity and quantity of every magnetically sorted T cell population. Genomic DNA was isolated from every sorted fraction and measured by UV absorbance on a Nanodrop 2000c. Findings and caveats that apply to the study as a whole: Larger estimated clonotype richness was generally found for naive subsets than for memory subsets. Rarefaction of sorted-subset datasets indicated incomplete sequencing despite the large sequencing depth. The small number of donors limited the genetic and exposure-history diversity represented. Sampling was restricted to blood, and TCR repertoires in tissue are likely to differ from TCR repertoires in blood. Pairwise subsampling indicated that sequencing depth was expected to affect the degree of clonotype sharing among donors. Sharing across a few donors was observed for approximately 5% of naive CD4, over 3% of naive CD8, 2.3% of memory CD4, and roughly 0.4% of memory CD8 clonotypes. Compared with non-shared clonotypes, the clonotypes found in all four sorted-subset donors had higher generation probabilities.

The sequence links TRBV6-5 to TRBJ2-7; the D assignment is uncertain and may be TRBD1 or TRBD2, with 5 bases supporting each. The sample was naive CD8+ T cells from PBMCs. What this sample's cell subset or site label stands for: CD45RA+CCR7+. The clonotype was recovered from a young man in good health. Some clones in this sample may be carry-over from other donors' samples. The DNA sequence is as follows: TGTGCCAGCAGTTACTCTGAGGGGCCGGCCTACGAGCAGTACTTC. Translated, this gives CASSYSEGPAYEQYF.